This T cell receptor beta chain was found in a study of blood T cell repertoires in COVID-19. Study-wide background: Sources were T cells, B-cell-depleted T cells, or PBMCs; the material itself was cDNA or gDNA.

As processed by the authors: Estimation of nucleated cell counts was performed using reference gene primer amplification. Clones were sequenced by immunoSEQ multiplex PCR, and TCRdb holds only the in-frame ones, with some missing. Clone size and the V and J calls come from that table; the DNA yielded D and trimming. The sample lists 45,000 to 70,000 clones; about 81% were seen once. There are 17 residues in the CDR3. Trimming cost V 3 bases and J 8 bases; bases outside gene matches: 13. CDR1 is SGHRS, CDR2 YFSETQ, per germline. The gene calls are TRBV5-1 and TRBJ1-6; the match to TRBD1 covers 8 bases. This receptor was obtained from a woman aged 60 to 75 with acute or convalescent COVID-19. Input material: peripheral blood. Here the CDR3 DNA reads TGCGCCAGCAGCTGGGACAGGCGACCCCCCTGGGATTCACCCCTCCACTTT. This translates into CASSWDRRPPWDSPLHF.